Listed below are T cell receptor beta chains from one sample, sequenced in a study of CD8 T cells in ankylosing spondylitis. MiXCR was run by TCRdb on the 5' RACE reads, yielding one entry per CDR3 protein. This repertoire shows about 540,000 distinct CDR3 sequences, 9.5% to 15% found once; its top ten account for nearly 7%. The sequenced sample consisted of blood, either unsorted or a sorted T cell fraction (not recorded which). All receptors come from a male donor with ankylosing spondylitis. CDR3s include the opening cysteine and the closing phenylalanine or tryptophan. D genes are given only for firm matches. Size tells how often a clone was seen (once, few, many) or the class of an expanded clone, and some rows leave it out.

cdr3_nt	cdr3_aa	j_call	clone_size	d_call	v_call
TGTGCCATCAGACCAATTACAGGGAGTGATGAGCAGTTCTTC	CAIRPITGSDEQFF	TRBJ2-1	many	NA	TRBV10-3
TGCAGCGTTCAGGAGGTGCTAGCCAAAAACATTCAGTACTTC	CSVQEVLAKNIQYF	TRBJ2-4	many	NA	TRBV29-1
TGTGCCAGCTCACCCGGACTGATGAACACTGAAGCTTTCTTT	CASSPGLMNTEAFF	TRBJ1-1	NA	NA	TRBV18
TGTGCCAGCGGTACAGGGGGGTACGAGCAGTACTTC	CASGTGGYEQYF	TRBJ2-7	NA	TRBD1	TRBV25-1
TGTGCCAGCAGGGCCCCCCGACAGGGGGTGGTTGAGCAGCCCCAGCATTTT	CASRAPRQGVVEQPQHF	TRBJ1-5	NA	TRBD1	TRBV27
TGTGCCAGCAGTGAATCGACAGGGTTAGGCGGCTACACCTTC	CASSESTGLGGYTF	TRBJ1-2	NA	TRBD1	TRBV6-1
TGCAGCGTTGAAGATAGGGGAAGGGACAATGAGCAGTTCTTC	CSVEDRGRDNEQFF	TRBJ2-1	NA	NA	TRBV29-1
TGTGCCAGCAGCCCTGAGGGGTTTGGGACCCAGTACTTC	CASSPEGFGTQYF	TRBJ2-5	NA	NA	TRBV7-2
TGCAGCGTTGTTCCGGGGGCGGATGAGCAGTTCTTC	CSVVPGADEQFF	TRBJ2-1	few	NA	TRBV29-1
TGCAGTGCTAGAGAAGGGGAAGCAGGCAATCAGCCCCAGCATTTT	CSAREGEAGNQPQHF	TRBJ1-5	few	NA	TRBV20-1
TGTGCCAGCAGCCCTCCCGGGTCCGTCGACTACGAGCAGTACTTC	CASSPPGSVDYEQYF	TRBJ2-7	NA	NA	TRBV11-1
TGTGCCAGCAGCAGAGGACAGGGCAATCAGCCCCAGCATTTT	CASSRGQGNQPQHF	TRBJ1-5	NA	TRBD1	TRBV3-1
TGTGCCAGCAGTTTAAGGGCGCCGATTGAAAAACTGTTTTTT	CASSLRAPIEKLFF	TRBJ1-4	few	NA	TRBV27
TGCAGCGTTGAAGGGACAGGGGGCGGGGGCACTGAAGCTTTCTTT	CSVEGTGGGGTEAFF	TRBJ1-1	NA	TRBD1	TRBV29-1
TGTGCCAGCAGCTTGAACAGGGTCTACGAGCAGTACTTC	CASSLNRVYEQYF	TRBJ2-7	many	NA	TRBV5-6
TGCGCCAGCAGCCAACCCGGGACAAAAGGAAACACCATATATTTT	CASSQPGTKGNTIYF	TRBJ1-3	NA	NA	TRBV4-1
TGTGCCACCAGCAGAGATACTAGCTCCTACAATGAGCAGTTCTTC	CATSRDTSSYNEQFF	TRBJ2-1	few	NA	TRBV15
TGTGCCAGCAGCACCCGGGACTATCAGGAGACCCAGTACTTC	CASSTRDYQETQYF	TRBJ2-5	few	TRBD2	TRBV7-9
TGCAGCGTTGGGGGAATCGGCGAGCAGTACTTC	CSVGGIGEQYF	TRBJ2-7	many	NA	TRBV29-1
TGCGCCAGCAGCTCCGAGAACACCGGGGAGCTGTTTTTT	CASSSENTGELFF	TRBJ2-2	many	NA	TRBV5-1
TGCGCCAGCAGCCAAGCCTTCTCTAGTAATGAGCAGTTCTTC	CASSQAFSSNEQFF	TRBJ2-1	NA	NA	TRBV4-1
TGTGCCAGCAGTGAATCCGGGGTGGTGAACACTGAAGCTTTCTTT	CASSESGVVNTEAFF	TRBJ1-1	NA	NA	TRBV2
TGTGCTAGTGTCCTCTCCTACAATGAGCAGTTCTTC	CASVLSYNEQFF	TRBJ2-1	NA	NA	TRBV12-5
TGTGCCAGCAGCCAAATGGCTAGCTACAATGAGCAGTTCTTC	CASSQMASYNEQFF	TRBJ2-1	few	NA	TRBV3-1
TGTGCCAGCTCACAAGGAGGGACAGCAACTAATGAAAAACTGTTTTTT	CASSQGGTATNEKLFF	TRBJ1-4	few	TRBD1	TRBV18
TGTGCCACCAGTGGCCTAGCGGCGTCCACAGATACGCAGTATTTT	CATSGLAASTDTQYF	TRBJ2-3	many	TRBD2	TRBV24-1
TGCGCCAGCAGTCCCGATGGGACCGGGGAGCTGTTTTTT	CASSPDGTGELFF	TRBJ2-2	many	NA	TRBV5-1
TGTGCCAGCAGTTTACTCGGAAGTGAGGAGACCCAGTACTTC	CASSLLGSEETQYF	TRBJ2-5	NA	NA	TRBV12-3/TRBV12-4
TGTGCCAGCAGTTTAGCGGGGACAGGGATCAACTATGGCTACACCTTC	CASSLAGTGINYGYTF	TRBJ1-2	NA	TRBD1	TRBV12-3/TRBV12-4
TGTGCCAGCAGCTTAGCCCCGGAGGGGGCGTACGAGCAGTACTTC	CASSLAPEGAYEQYF	TRBJ2-7	NA	NA	TRBV11-2
TGTGCCAGCAGCCGGTCGGGAGCCCGTTCCGAGCAGTACTTC	CASSRSGARSEQYF	TRBJ2-7	few	NA	TRBV3-1
TGTGCCAGCTCAGCCACCGGGACAGGGTCAACTAATGAAAAACTGTTTTTT	CASSATGTGSTNEKLFF	TRBJ1-4	few	TRBD1	TRBV18
TGTGCCAGCAGTTACTCGGGGCGGCAGTACTTC	CASSYSGRQYF	TRBJ2-7	NA	NA	TRBV6-2/TRBV6-3
TGTGCCAGCAGCCAAGATTGGACGACCGGGGAGCTGTTTTTT	CASSQDWTTGELFF	TRBJ2-2	few	NA	TRBV3-1
TGTGCCAGCTCAAGACAGTATTCTGAAGCTTTCTTT	CASSRQYSEAFF	TRBJ1-1	NA	NA	TRBV7-2
TGTGCCAGCAGTTTTAACACCTACAATGAGCAGTTCTTC	CASSFNTYNEQFF	TRBJ2-1	few	NA	TRBV12-3/TRBV12-4
TGCGCCAGCAGCTTGATGGAGAGTGGCACTGAAGCTTTCTTT	CASSLMESGTEAFF	TRBJ1-1	many	NA	TRBV5-1
TGTGCCACCAGTGTCGGGGTTTCTCAGCCCCAGCATTTT	CATSVGVSQPQHF	TRBJ1-5	NA	NA	TRBV24-1
TGTGCCTTAGTACAGGGGAACTCCTACGAGCAGTACTTC	CALVQGNSYEQYF	TRBJ2-7	few	TRBD1	TRBV24-1
TGCAGCGTTGAGATGGACAGTCCCATGTATTTT	CSVEMDSPMYF	TRBJ2-3	many	NA	TRBV29-1
TGCAGTGCTTTAACAGGGGGCGCCCGCAATCAGCCCCAGCATTTT	CSALTGGARNQPQHF	TRBJ1-5	few	TRBD1	TRBV20-1
TGCGCCAGCAGCTTCCGGACTAGCGGGAGCACAGATACGCAGTATTTT	CASSFRTSGSTDTQYF	TRBJ2-3	few	TRBD2	TRBV5-1
TGCAGTGCTATCTCCTTTCAGGGAGATACGCAGTATTTT	CSAISFQGDTQYF	TRBJ2-3	few	NA	TRBV20-1
TGTGCCAGCAGCCAAGAGGCCACAAGGGGCTATGGCTACACCTTC	CASSQEATRGYGYTF	TRBJ1-2	few	NA	TRBV4-2
TGTGCCAGCAGTTTATCGCTAGGGGGGGATGAGCAGTTCTTC	CASSLSLGGDEQFF	TRBJ2-1	many	NA	TRBV28
TGCAGTGCCGAAGACGAAGTTAATGAAAAACTGTTTTTT	CSAEDEVNEKLFF	TRBJ1-4	NA	NA	TRBV20-1
TGTGCCATCAACCAACAGGGGTCCCAAGAGACCCAGTACTTC	CAINQQGSQETQYF	TRBJ2-5	NA	TRBD1	TRBV10-3
TGTGCCAGCAGCCTACCCCCGGGGTTTGGCGATACGCAGTATTTT	CASSLPPGFGDTQYF	TRBJ2-3	NA	NA	TRBV7-2
TGTGCCAGCAGCACATTCGGGACAGAGGGCAATCAGCCCCAGCATTTT	CASSTFGTEGNQPQHF	TRBJ1-5	NA	TRBD1	TRBV7-2
TGCAGTGCTAGGTTAGCGGGTGGGAATACGCAGTATTTT	CSARLAGGNTQYF	TRBJ2-3	NA	TRBD2	TRBV20-1
TGTGCCAGCAGCTCCACAGGGTATAATGAAAAACTGTTTTTT	CASSSTGYNEKLFF	TRBJ1-4	few	NA	TRBV5-6
TGCAGTGTTAGCCAAGGGAAAGGGGGGACCAATCAGCCCCAGCATTTT	CSVSQGKGGTNQPQHF	TRBJ1-5	NA	NA	TRBV20-1
TGCAGTGCTAGAGGTCCGGATAGTCTAAGGACTTCCACAGATACGCAGTATTTT	CSARGPDSLRTSTDTQYF	TRBJ2-3	few	NA	TRBV20-1
TGTGCCAGCAGCTTGGGAGGTCTTCCAAGCACAGATACGCAGTATTTT	CASSLGGLPSTDTQYF	TRBJ2-3	NA	NA	TRBV5-4
TGTGCCAGCAGCTTCTCACGCCGGGGACTAGCGGACCTGAGGGCCTCCTACAATGAGCAGTTCTTC	CASSFSRRGLADLRASYNEQFF	TRBJ2-1	NA	TRBD2	TRBV7-2
TGTGCCAGCAAAGCAGTAGGAGCGGGAGAAGTATACGAGCAGTACTTC	CASKAVGAGEVYEQYF	TRBJ2-7	once	TRBD2	TRBV27
TGCAGTGCTAGTAGCGGCTACGAGCAGTACTTC	CSASSGYEQYF	TRBJ2-7	many	NA	TRBV20-1
TGCAGCGTTCTTGTAGGCTCCTACAATGAGCAGTTCTTC	CSVLVGSYNEQFF	TRBJ2-1	many	NA	TRBV29-1
TGTGCCAGCAGCTCCAACGACAGGGGGGATGAAAAACTGTTTTTT	CASSSNDRGDEKLFF	TRBJ1-4	NA	TRBD1	TRBV7-9